The 28 T cell receptor beta chains below all came from one sample that was sequenced in a study of cytomegalovirus exposure and HLA in healthy donors (dated by TCRdb to 2017 to 2019). Library preparation employed the immunoSEQ multiplex PCR assay. For the multiplex PCR, a mixture combining 60 forward primers for TCR Vbeta segments and 13 reverse primers for TCR Jbeta segments was used. The table was pulled from immuneACCESS by TCRdb, which kept in-frame rearrangements only. Such tables lose some clones; where checked, under half of the loss comes from unresolved V genes, and the rest has no known cause. The table for this sample lists 150,000 to 200,000 clones; approximately 72% of them were counted only once. Clones ranked in the top ten supply 2% to 2.5% of the sample. The sample comprised PBMCs. These receptors all come from a human donor in good health.

The chain links TRBV6-1 to TRBJ1-6, with 9 bases identical to TRBD1. The ends lost 4 bases at V and 9 bases at J; junction bases unmatched: 4. The CDR3 consists of 14 residues. CDR1 and CDR2 (germline): MNHNS, SASEGT. Here the CDR3 DNA reads TGTGCCAGCAGTGTGGGACAGGGATTTTCACCCCTCCACTTT. Encoded protein: CASSVGQGFSPLHF.

This clone was picked up one time. The gene calls are TRBV14 and TRBJ2-7, with D perhaps matching TRBD1 (5 bases). Trimming stripped 1 base from V and 6 bases from J, with 13 bases between. This CDR3 spans 14 amino acids. The germline CDR1 and CDR2 sequences are SGHDN and FVKESK. The DNA for the CDR3 is TGTGCCAGCAGCCAAGTTATAGGGGCGAGCGAGCAGTACTTC. It codes for CASSQVIGASEQYF.

The gene calls are TRBV7-2 and TRBJ2-1; 8 positions match TRBD1. Losses at the gene ends were 6 bases for V and 0 bases for J; bases not matched to a gene: 7. Germline assignment: CDR1 SGHTA and CDR2 FQGNSA. The CDR3 totals 16 residues. Written as DNA, the CDR3 is TGTGCCAGCAGACCCAAGACAGGGGCCTCCTACAATGAGCAGTTCTTC. This codes for CASRPKTGASYNEQFF.

The CDR3 spells CASSVRARNTEAFF. DNA for the CDR3: TGTGCCAGCAGTGTCAGGGCTAGGAACACTGAAGCTTTCTTT. The chain has TRBV7-2 and TRBJ1-1, with D possibly TRBD1 on 5 matching bases. Germline lookup yields CDR1 SGHTA and CDR2 FQGNSA. V dropped 6 bases and J dropped 1 base, with 12 bases sitting between them. This CDR3 contains 14 residues.

The chain carries TRBV14 and TRBJ2-1, with TRBD1 matching 9 bases. The CDR3 totals 15 residues. The germline gives CDR1 SGHDN, CDR2 FVKESK. V was clipped by 0 bases and J by 10 bases; unmatched bases: 7. This chain's CDR3 is CASSQEGTGPLEQFF. CDR3 DNA sequence: TGTGCCAGCAGCCAAGAAGGGACAGGGCCCCTGGAGCAGTTCTTC.

The chain links TRBV27 to TRBJ2-3; TRBD2 might be the D (5 bases). The CDR3 runs 15 residues. CDR1 and CDR2 (germline): MNHEY, SMNVEV (reference sequence). The V end lost 6 bases, the J end lost 0 bases, and 13 bases lay between the germline ends. The CDR3 region has the DNA TGTGCCAGCAGCCCCAGCGGTCCTAGCACAGATACGCAGTATTTT. This translates into CASSPSGPSTDTQYF.

The table lists this clone with a count of one. This chain links TRBV5-8 with TRBJ1-1; tentatively, D is TRBD1 (5 bases). This CDR3 comprises 15 residues. Germline lookup yields CDR1 SGHTS and CDR2 YDEGEE. V was pared by 7 bases and J by 0 bases, with 16 bases between. CDR3 coding DNA: TGTGCCAGCCACCCTGTGGAGGGGTTGAACACTGAAGCTTTCTTT. As protein: CASHPVEGLNTEAFF. The variable domain in full, with the rest retrieved from reference TRBV5-8 and TRBJ1-1, is EAGVTQSPTHLIKTRGQQATLRCSPISGHTSVYWYQQALGLGLQFLLWYDEGEERNRGNFPPRFSGRQFPNYSSELNVNALELEDSALYLCASHPVEGLNTEAFFGQGTRLTVV.

The chain is built from TRBV7-9 and TRBJ1-6; unclear D gene. CDR3 size: 15 residues. The germline CDR1 and CDR2 sequences are SEHNR and FQNEAQ (reference sequence). V was cut by 1 base and J by 0 bases, with 4 bases left in between. CDR3 amino acids: CASSLESSYNSPLHF. CDR3 in DNA: TGTGCCAGCAGCTTAGAGAGCTCCTATAATTCACCCCTCCACTTT.

The chain is built from TRBV19 and TRBJ1-5; a possible D gene is TRBD1 (6 bases). The CDR3 covers 15 residues. V lost 6 bases and J 7 bases, leaving 19 bases between the germline ends. The germline V gene encodes CDR1 LNHDA and CDR2 SQIVND (reference sequence). CDR3 residues: CASSPDTGSYQPQHF. DNA for the CDR3: TGTGCCAGTAGCCCGGACACAGGGAGTTACCAGCCCCAGCATTTT.

The sample holds a few counts of this clone. The chain is built from TRBV7-3 and TRBJ2-3; unclear D gene. Germline values: CDR1 SGHTA, CDR2 FQGTGA. Trimming removed 1 base from V and 4 bases from J, with 15 bases in between. This CDR3 has 16 residues. CDR3 protein: CASSLNPYLRSDTQYF. CDR3 DNA sequence: TGTGCCAGCAGCTTAAATCCCTACCTCCGGTCAGATACGCAGTATTTT.

This chain links TRBV4-1 with TRBJ1-1; D gene ambiguous. Germline values: CDR1 MGHRA, CDR2 YSYEKL. The V gene lost 1 base and the J gene lost 2 bases, with 11 bases spanning the gap. The CDR3 is 15 residues long. This CDR3 reads CASSQVVGLNTEAFF. DNA of the CDR3: TGCGCCAGCAGCCAAGTCGTGGGCCTAAACACTGAAGCTTTCTTT.

The chain employs TRBV29-1 and TRBJ2-2; D may be TRBD2 (5 bases). This CDR3 has 12 residues. Trimming stripped 5 bases from V and 8 bases from J, with 12 bases between. The germline gives CDR1 SQVTM, CDR2 ANQGSEA. The CDR3 spells CSVRVEAGELFF. As DNA, the CDR3 is TGCAGCGTTAGGGTGGAGGCAGGGGAGCTGTTTTTT.

V is TRBV18 and J is TRBJ1-5; D perhaps matches TRBD1 (5 bases). Trimming removed 8 bases from V and 6 bases from J, with 14 bases in between. The CDR3 totals 13 residues. The V gene's germline CDR1 is KGHSH and CDR2 LQKENI. CDR3 nucleotide sequence: TGTGCCAGCCATGGGGGAGCGGGTCAGCCCCAGCATTTT. Encoded protein: CASHGGAGQPQHF.

As to this clone: Germline is not matched at one junction end, which may reflect a read error. Here the CDR3 reads CASSPPVGGPNTGELFF. The CDR3, as DNA: TGTGCCAGCTCACCACCGGTAGGGGGTCCGAATACCGGGGAGCTGTTTTTT. The chain joins TRBV18 to TRBJ2-2, with TRBD1 as a possible D gene (6 bases). Germline V gives CDR1 KGHSH, CDR2 LQKENI. This CDR3 spans 17 amino acids. Based on the CDR3 plus reference TRBV18 and TRBJ2-2, the full variable domain is NAGVMQNPRHLVRRRGQEARLRCSPMKGHSHVYWYRQLPEEGLKFMVYLQKENIIDESGMPKERFSAEFPKEGPSILRIQQVVRGDSAAYFCASSPPVGGPNTGELFFGEGSRLTVL.

The chain joins TRBV7-9 to TRBJ1-1; D unresolved. CDR3 length: 13 amino acids. V lost 3 bases to trimming and J lost 6 bases, with 11 bases between them. In germline, CDR1 is SEHNR, CDR2 FQNEAQ (reference sequence). The chain's CDR3 is CASSLNGGAEAFF. CDR3 in DNA: TGTGCCAGCAGCTTGAACGGAGGCGCTGAAGCTTTCTTT.

The V gene is TRBV6-5, the J gene TRBJ1-1, with D possibly matching TRBD1 (6 bases). Germline V gene data show CDR1 as MNHEY and CDR2 as SVGAGI. This CDR3 is 15 amino acids long. V was shortened by 6 bases and J by 1 base, with 15 bases between the two germline ends. CDR3 nucleotide sequence: TGTGCCAGCAGGCCCCAGGGGCAAAGGAACACTGAAGCTTTCTTT. It translates to CASRPQGQRNTEAFF.

The chain is built from TRBV4-1 and TRBJ1-5; D gene ambiguous. V was shortened by 0 bases and J by 2 bases, with 11 bases between the two germline ends. Germline CDR1 MGHRA, CDR2 YSYEKL. CDR3 length equals 16 residues. CDR3 in amino acids: CASSQEGNLGNQPQHF. The CDR3 DNA sequence: TGCGCCAGCAGCCAAGAGGGCAATCTTGGCAATCAGCCCCAGCATTTT.

The chain carries TRBV6-5 and TRBJ2-1; maybe TRBD2 (6 bases). Trimming removed 6 bases at V and 5 bases at J, with 14 bases between. This CDR3 is built from 14 residues. CDR1 is MNHEY, CDR2 SVGAGI, per germline. The CDR3 sequence: CASSPGDSHNEQFF. As DNA, the CDR3 is TGTGCCAGCAGCCCGGGAGACAGCCACAATGAGCAGTTCTTC.

The chain uses TRBV10-2 and TRBJ1-1; TRBD1 might be the D (5 bases). The length of the CDR3 is 13 residues. Looked up from germline, CDR1 is WSHSY and CDR2 is SAAADI. With 11 bases removed from V and 4 bases from J, the gap between germline ends came to 17 bases. The CDR3 nucleotides are TGCGCCTCGACACTGGGGAGGGGCACTGAAGCTTTCTTT. Protein: CASTLGRGTEAFF.

The rearrangement joins TRBV5-1 to TRBJ2-7; a weak D match, TRBD1 (5 bases). CDR1 SGHRS and CDR2 YFSETQ come from the germline V gene. CDR3 length equals 14 residues. The V end was cut by 3 bases, the J end by 0 bases, with 10 bases between. The CDR3 DNA follows: TGCGCCAGCAGCTCAGACAGTGACTCCTACGAGCAGTACTTC. Protein product: CASSSDSDSYEQYF.

The J gene is TRBJ2-7, the V gene TRBV9, with a weak D call TRBD2 (5 bases). The V and J ends lost 0 bases and 7 bases respectively, with 8 bases between them. CDR1 is SGDLS, CDR2 YYNGEE, per germline. The length of the CDR3 is 12 residues. The CDR3 here is CASSVDRGEQYF. The CDR3 nucleotides are TGTGCCAGCAGCGTAGACCGGGGTGAGCAGTACTTC.

This chain links TRBV19 with TRBJ2-2, with D tentatively TRBD2 (5 bases). CDR1 LNHDA and CDR2 SQIVND come from the germline V gene (reference sequence). The CDR3 extends over 14 amino acids. The ends were cut back, 8 bases at V and 1 base at J, with 11 bases in the middle. The CDR3 nucleotides are TGTGCCAGTGGCCGACGGGAGAACACCGGGGAGCTGTTTTTT. Its protein is CASGRRENTGELFF.

The chain recombines TRBV15 with TRBJ2-7; tentative D call: TRBD1 (6 bases). The CDR3 loop spans 15 amino acids. The V gene lost 5 bases and the J gene lost 0 bases, with 14 bases spanning the gap. Germline values: CDR1 LNHNV, CDR2 YYDKDF (reference sequence). CDR3 bases: TGTGCCACCAGCGGGAACCTGGGGGCCTCCTACGAGCAGTACTTC. This gives the protein CATSGNLGASYEQYF.

This clone was picked up a small number of times. The rearrangement uses TRBV7-9 and TRBJ2-3; 10 bases line up with TRBD2. In germline, CDR1 is SEHNR, CDR2 FQNEAQ (reference sequence). Trimming at V came to 5 bases and at J to 6 bases, leaving 11 bases not matched to a gene. The CDR3 has 16 residues. The CDR3 here is CASSPPLAGWDDTQYF. The CDR3 nucleotides are TGTGCCAGCAGCCCCCCACTAGCGGGGTGGGACGATACGCAGTATTTT.

This chain links TRBV5-8 with TRBJ2-7; 8 positions agree with TRBD1. CDR1 SGHTS and CDR2 YDEGEE come from the germline V gene. V lost 1 base to trimming and J lost 4 bases; unmatched junction nucleotides: 10. CDR3 length: 16 amino acids. CDR3 amino acids: CASSLWPRRQGYEQYF. CDR3 DNA sequence: TGTGCCAGCAGCTTGTGGCCCCGGCGACAGGGGTACGAGCAGTACTTC.

A single count supports this clone. One end of the junction varies from germline; a read error may be responsible. This chain uses TRBV19 with TRBJ1-6; unclear D gene. The germline gives CDR1 LNHDA, CDR2 SQIVND (reference sequence). The CDR3 totals 13 residues. CDR3: CVSRPGNNSPLHF. For the CDR3, the DNA is TGTGTCAGTCGACCCGGGAATAATTCACCCCTCCACTTT. The entire variable domain, with the rest obtained from reference TRBV19 and TRBJ1-6, is as follows: DGGITQSPKYLFRKEGQNVTLSCEQNLNHDAMYWYRQDPGQGLRLIYYSQIVNDFQKGDIAEGYSVSREKKESFPLTVTSAQKNPTAFYLCVSRPGNNSPLHFGNGTRLTVT.

This chain links TRBV10-3 with TRBJ1-2, with 9 bases lining up with TRBD1. V shed 3 bases, J shed 5 bases, and the junction held 4 bases outside the gene matches. Per germline, CDR1 ENHRY and CDR2 SYGVKD. The CDR3 totals 14 residues. CDR3 amino acids: CAISDTGGGYGYTF. The CDR3 DNA reads as TGTGCCATCAGTGATACAGGGGGCGGTTATGGCTACACCTTC.

This clone was observed a handful of times. The chain carries TRBV7-2 and TRBJ2-1; D is possibly TRBD2 (5 bases). The CDR3 has 13 residues. V was pared by 4 bases and J by 8 bases, with 12 bases between. The germline gives CDR1 SGHTA, CDR2 FQGNSA. DNA of the CDR3: TGTGCCAGCAGCTCCCCTCTAGCCCATGAGCAGTTCTTC. Translation gives CASSSPLAHEQFF.